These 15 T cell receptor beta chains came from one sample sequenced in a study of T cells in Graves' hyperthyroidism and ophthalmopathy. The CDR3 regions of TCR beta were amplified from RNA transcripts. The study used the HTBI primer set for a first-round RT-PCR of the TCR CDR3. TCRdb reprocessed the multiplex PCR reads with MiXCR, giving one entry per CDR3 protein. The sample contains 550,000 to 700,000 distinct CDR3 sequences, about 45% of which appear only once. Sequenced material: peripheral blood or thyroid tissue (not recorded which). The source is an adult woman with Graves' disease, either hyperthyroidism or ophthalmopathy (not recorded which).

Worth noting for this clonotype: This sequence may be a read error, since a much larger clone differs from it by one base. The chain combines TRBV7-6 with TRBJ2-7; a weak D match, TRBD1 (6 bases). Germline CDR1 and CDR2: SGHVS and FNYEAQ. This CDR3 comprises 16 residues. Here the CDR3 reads CAGSLGTRRIAYEQYF. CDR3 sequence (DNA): TGTGCCGGCAGCTTGGGGACACGAAGGATAGCCTACGAGCAGTACTTC.

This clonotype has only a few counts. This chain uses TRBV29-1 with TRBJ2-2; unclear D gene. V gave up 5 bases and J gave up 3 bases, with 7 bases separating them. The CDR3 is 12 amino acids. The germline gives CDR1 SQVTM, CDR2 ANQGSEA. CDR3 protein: CSVSGDTGELFF. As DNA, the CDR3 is TGCAGCGTTTCTGGGGACACCGGGGAGCTGTTTTTT.

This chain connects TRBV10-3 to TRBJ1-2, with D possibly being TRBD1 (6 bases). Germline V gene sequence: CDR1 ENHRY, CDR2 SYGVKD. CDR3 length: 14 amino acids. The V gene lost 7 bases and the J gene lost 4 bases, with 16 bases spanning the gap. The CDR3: CAITKQGSTYGYTF. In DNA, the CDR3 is TGTGCCATCACCAAGCAGGGGAGTACCTATGGCTACACCTTC.

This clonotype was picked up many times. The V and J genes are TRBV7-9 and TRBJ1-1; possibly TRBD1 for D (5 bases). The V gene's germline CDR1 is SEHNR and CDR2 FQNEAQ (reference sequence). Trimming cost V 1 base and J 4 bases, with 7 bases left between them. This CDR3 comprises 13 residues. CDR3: CASSLGQSTEAFF. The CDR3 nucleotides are TGTGCCAGCAGCTTAGGACAGAGCACTGAAGCTTTCTTT.

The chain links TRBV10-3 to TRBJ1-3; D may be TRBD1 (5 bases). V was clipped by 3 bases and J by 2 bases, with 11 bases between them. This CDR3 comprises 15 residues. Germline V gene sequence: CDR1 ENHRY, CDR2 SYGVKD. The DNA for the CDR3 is TGTGCCATCAGTGAAAGGCAGGGAGCTGGAAACACCATATATTTT. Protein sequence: CAISERQGAGNTIYF.

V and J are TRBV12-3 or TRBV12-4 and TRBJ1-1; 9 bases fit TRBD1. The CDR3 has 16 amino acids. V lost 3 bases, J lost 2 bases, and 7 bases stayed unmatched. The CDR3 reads CASSLATGQGNTEAFF. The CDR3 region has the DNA TGTGCCAGCAGTTTGGCAACGGGACAGGGAAACACTGAAGCTTTCTTT.

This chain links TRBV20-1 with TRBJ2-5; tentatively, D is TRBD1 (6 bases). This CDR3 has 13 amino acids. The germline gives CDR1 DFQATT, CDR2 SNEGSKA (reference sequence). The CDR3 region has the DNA TGCAGCGTTGAAGGAGGACAGCAAGAGACCCAGTACTTC. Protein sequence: CSVEGGQQETQYF.

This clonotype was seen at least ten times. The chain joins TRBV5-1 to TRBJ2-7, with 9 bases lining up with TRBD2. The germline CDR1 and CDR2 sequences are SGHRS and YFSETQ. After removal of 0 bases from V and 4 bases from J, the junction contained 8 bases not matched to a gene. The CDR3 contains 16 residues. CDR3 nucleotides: TGCGCCAGCAGCTTGGACCGAGGGACTAGCAGTTACGAGCAGTACTTC. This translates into CASSLDRGTSSYEQYF.

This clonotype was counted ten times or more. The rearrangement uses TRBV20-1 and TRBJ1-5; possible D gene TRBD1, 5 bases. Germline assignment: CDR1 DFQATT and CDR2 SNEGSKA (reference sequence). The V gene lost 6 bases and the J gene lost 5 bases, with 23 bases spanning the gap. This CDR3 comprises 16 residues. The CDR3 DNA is TGCAGTGCATGGAGCGGGATCCCGGACATGGATCAGCCCCAGCATTTT. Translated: CSAWSGIPDMDQPQHF.

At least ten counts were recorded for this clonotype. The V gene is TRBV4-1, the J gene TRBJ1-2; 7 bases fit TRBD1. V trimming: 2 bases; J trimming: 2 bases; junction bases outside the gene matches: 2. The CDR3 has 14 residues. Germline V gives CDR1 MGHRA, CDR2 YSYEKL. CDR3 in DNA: TGCGCCAGCAGCCAACCGGGACAGAACTATGGCTACACCTTC. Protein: CASSQPGQNYGYTF.

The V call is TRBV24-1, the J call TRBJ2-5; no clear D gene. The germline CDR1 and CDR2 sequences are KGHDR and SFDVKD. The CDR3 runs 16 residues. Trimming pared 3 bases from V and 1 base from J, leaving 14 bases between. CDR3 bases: TGTGCCACCAGTGATCCCCACGGACGGAGCCAAGAGACCCAGTACTTC. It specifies CATSDPHGRSQETQYF.

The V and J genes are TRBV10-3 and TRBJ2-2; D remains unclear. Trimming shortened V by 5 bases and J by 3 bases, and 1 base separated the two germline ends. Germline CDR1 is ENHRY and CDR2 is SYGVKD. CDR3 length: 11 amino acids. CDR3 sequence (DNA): TGTGCCATCAGTCACACCGGGGAGCTGTTTTTT. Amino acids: CAISHTGELFF.

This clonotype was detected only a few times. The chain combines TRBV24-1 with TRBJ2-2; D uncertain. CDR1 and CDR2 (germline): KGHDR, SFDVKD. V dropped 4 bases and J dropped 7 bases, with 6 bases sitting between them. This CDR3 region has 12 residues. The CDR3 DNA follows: TGTGCCACCAGTGAGGGGAACGGGGAGCTGTTTTTT. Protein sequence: CATSEGNGELFF.

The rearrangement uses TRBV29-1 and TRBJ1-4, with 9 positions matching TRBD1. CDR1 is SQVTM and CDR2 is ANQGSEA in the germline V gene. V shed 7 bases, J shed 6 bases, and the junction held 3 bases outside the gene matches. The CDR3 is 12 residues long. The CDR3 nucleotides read TGCAGCGCGACAGGGGGATATGAAAAACTGTTTTTT. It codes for CSATGGYEKLFF. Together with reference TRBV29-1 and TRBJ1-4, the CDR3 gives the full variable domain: SAVISQKPSRDICQRGTSLTIQCQVDSQVTMMFWYRQQPGQSLTLIATANQGSEATYESGFVIDKFPISRPNLTFSTLTVSNMSPEDSSIYLCSATGGYEKLFFGSGTQLSVL.

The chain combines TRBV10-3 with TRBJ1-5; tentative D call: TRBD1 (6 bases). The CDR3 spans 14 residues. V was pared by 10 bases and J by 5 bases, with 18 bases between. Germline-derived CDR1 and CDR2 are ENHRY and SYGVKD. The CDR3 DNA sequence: TGTGCCACAAAACTTACAGGGTCGCATCAGCCCCAGCATTTT. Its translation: CATKLTGSHQPQHF.